What follows is one TCR beta chain and its context. Its antigen is not identified. One end of the junction fails to match germline, which may point to a read error. CDR1 MNHEY and CDR2 SMNVEV come from the germline V gene (reference sequence). This CDR3 region has 13 residues. The data were taken from a study of cytomegalovirus exposure and HLA in healthy donors. At the level of the study: An earlier analysis identified more than 90 million unique TCR beta sequences in about 200 million T cells. Overall study findings and caveats: An analysis that was carried out later associated some 17,000 TCR beta sequences with HLA alleles at 0.05 false discovery rate. Cytomegalovirus status, reportedly, was diagnosed with high specificity and sensitivity by the classifier. TRBV6-2, TRBV6-3 and some other V segments were excluded as indistinguishable.

The PCR had 60 Vbeta and 13 Jbeta primers. The assay was immunoSEQ multiplex PCR, and TCRdb's table has in-frame clones only and misses some. The sample contains 100,000 to 150,000 clones, more than 75% of which appear only once. The chain recombines TRBV27 with TRBJ1-1; D gene unclear. Sequenced input: PBMCs. This TCR derives from a man younger than 45 in good health and CMV-seropositive. The CDR3: CASSLGQNAEAFF. For the CDR3, the DNA is TGTGCCAGCAGTTTGGGCCAGAACGCTGAAGCTTTCTTT.